The following is a T cell receptor (beta chain) sequence with its context. CDR1 and CDR2 (germline): SGHTA, FQGNSA. The trim removed 1 base at V and 0 bases at J, leaving 3 bases unmatched. This CDR3 is 15 amino acids long. The data stem from a study of blood T cell repertoires in COVID-19. Study information: PBMCs, B-cell-depleted T cells, or T cells provided the cDNA or gDNA that made up the material.

In the authors' methods: It was from reference gene primer amplification that nucleated cell counts were estimated. Profiling relied on immunoSEQ multiplex PCR, and the TCRdb table lists in-frame clones only, not all of them. V, J and clone size were drawn from that table, and D and trimming were deduced from the DNA. The sample yields 350,000 to 450,000 clones, less than 85% seen once. The TCR comes from a woman younger than 30 with acute or convalescent COVID-19. The genes are TRBV7-2 and TRBJ2-7, with 7 bases fitting TRBD2. What was sequenced was peripheral blood. This CDR3 reads CASSLGGSLSYEQYF. As DNA, the CDR3 is TGTGCCAGCAGCTTAGGCGGGAGTCTCTCCTACGAGCAGTACTTC.